The clone carrying this TCR beta chain was recorded many times. The target antigen is unknown. The data derive from a study of cytomegalovirus exposure and HLA in healthy donors. General observations from the study: The study found most TCR sequences rare, yet found some public TCRs in many donors. In a later analysis, first-cohort TCR clusters were found to tend to co-occur in the 130 or so validation repertoires.

The J segment lost 5 bases and the V segment lost 4 bases, leaving 5 bases of the junction unmatched. The CDR3 covers 15 residues. Germline V CDR1 and CDR2: SGDLS, YYNGEE. Libraries were prepared by immunoSEQ multiplex PCR; TCRdb keeps only in-frame clonotypes and omits some of them. The sample comprises about 220,000 clones, roughly 89% of which are singletons, and around 3% rests with the top ten. The sequenced material came from PBMCs. This receptor was identified in a man between 18 and 35 years old in good health and CMV-seronegative. The V and J genes are TRBV9 and TRBJ2-7; TRBD2 matches at 14 bases. The CDR3 loop reads CASSMGLAGAHEQYF. The CDR3 bases are TGTGCCAGCAGCATGGGACTAGCGGGAGCTCACGAGCAGTACTTC.